The present TCR beta chain was sequenced within a study of radiation and T cells in renal cell carcinoma. Trimming left V 1 base short and J 5 bases short, with 11 bases between. The CDR3 contains 14 residues. Germline lookup yields CDR1 MGHRA and CDR2 YSYEKL. Libraries were prepared by immunoSEQ multiplex PCR; TCRdb keeps only in-frame clonotypes and omits some of them. This table holds about 170,000 clones, about 88% found once. Findings and limits, study-wide: Top tumor clonotypes rose in blood 2 weeks post-radiation, then contracted.

Indicated time point: blood 4 weeks post-SBRT, at nephrectomy. Described treatment: 15 Gy SBRT to primary tumor, nephrectomy 4 weeks later. Nephrectomy followed 15 Gy stereotactic body radiation by 4 weeks. Radiation-treated patients gave blood at baseline, week 2 and week 4. In the case of this clone: Its antigen is currently unknown.

The sample in question was blood, obtained from a patient whose treatment included radiotherapy and nephrectomy. The J gene is TRBJ1-1, the V gene TRBV4-1; D is possibly TRBD1 (5 bases). The clonotype originates from a woman between 50 and 59 years old with renal cell carcinoma. The CDR3, as DNA: TGCGCCAGCAGCCAAGCCTGGGGGGGGACTGAAGCTTTCTTT. It translates to CASSQAWGGTEAFF.